A selection of T cell receptor beta chains follows, all from one sample in a study of blood T cell repertoires in COVID-19. This table comes from immunoSEQ multiplex PCR, and its TCRdb copy is limited to in-frame clones, with some not included. Altogether about 93,000 clones are present, under 90% being singletons, with the ten largest covering around 1.5%. The specimen sequenced was peripheral blood. These receptors were taken from a human donor with active COVID-19. The donor label of this sample is uncertain. CDR3s include the opening cysteine and the closing phenylalanine or tryptophan. The D gene is left open where the match is weak. Clone size is stated in some rows and not others, as once, few, many or a class when expanded.

D	size	V	J	CDR3	DNA
.	.	TRBV18	TRBJ2-1	CASSPLQGPYNEQFF	TGTGCCAGCTCACCTTTACAGGGCCCCTACAATGAGCAGTTCTTC
TRBD1	.	TRBV5-5	TRBJ1-5	CASSRGQGVGQPQHF	TGTGCCAGCAGCCGGGGACAGGGGGTGGGTCAGCCCCAGCATTTT
.	.	TRBV6-5	TRBJ2-1	CASTNGRGEQFF	TGTGCCAGCACCAATGGACGGGGTGAGCAGTTCTTC
.	.	TRBV19	TRBJ1-6	CASSMRGTGIGNSPLHF	TGTGCCAGTAGTATGAGAGGAACGGGGATCGGGAATTCACCCCTCCACTTT
.	.	TRBV7-9	TRBJ1-4	CASSYLQGRDEKLFF	TGTGCCAGCAGCTACCTACAGGGAAGGGATGAAAAACTGTTTTTT
TRBD2	.	TRBV27	TRBJ2-7	CASSFREGPYEQYF	TGTGCCAGCAGTTTTAGGGAGGGACCCTACGAGCAGTACTTC
TRBD1	.	TRBV6-5	TRBJ1-2	CASSYRGQGVYGYTF	TGTGCCAGCAGTTACAGGGGACAGGGGGTCTATGGCTACACCTTC
.	.	TRBV10-3	TRBJ1-2	CAISRNQGYGYTF	TGTGCCATCAGTCGAAATCAGGGGTATGGCTACACCTTC
.	once	TRBV3-1/TRBV3-2	TRBJ1-3	CASSRISAGNTIYF	TGTGCCAGCAGCCGTATTTCAGCTGGAAACACCATATATTTT
.	.	TRBV7-2	TRBJ2-5	CASSPYQETQYF	TGTGCCAGCAGCCCGTACCAAGAGACCCAGTACTTC
TRBD1	.	TRBV5-4	TRBJ1-6	CASSRGQGDSPLHF	TGTGCCAGCAGCCGAGGACAGGGGGATTCACCCCTCCACTTT
.	.	TRBV9	TRBJ2-7	CASSVASASYEQYF	TGTGCCAGCTCAGTAGCGAGCGCCTCCTACGAGCAGTACTTC
TRBD1	.	TRBV6-2/TRBV6-3	TRBJ1-2	CASSGTGNYGYTF	TGTGCCAGCAGTGGGACAGGGAACTATGGCTACACCTTC
.	.	TRBV27	TRBJ2-7	CASSRRPGSSYEQYF	TGTGCCAGCAGTAGACGACCAGGTAGCTCCTACGAGCAGTACTTC
.	.	TRBV9	TRBJ1-4	CASSVAPPGESNEKLFF	TGTGCCAGCAGCGTAGCGCCTCCGGGAGAATCTAATGAAAAACTGTTTTTT
TRBD1	.	TRBV7-9	TRBJ2-2	CASSRYPGTGHANTGELFF	TGTGCCAGCAGCCGATACCCGGGGACAGGCCACGCGAACACCGGGGAGCTGTTTTTT
TRBD1	once	TRBV28	TRBJ1-5	CASRSGQGASQPQHF	TGTGCCAGCAGATCAGGACAGGGGGCGAGTCAGCCCCAGCATTTT
.	.	TRBV29-1	TRBJ1-3	CSVGAGNTIYF	TGCAGCGTTGGAGCTGGAAACACCATATATTTT
TRBD1	.	TRBV28	TRBJ1-1	CASSLYPDRAPWGTEAFF	TGTGCCAGCAGTTTGTATCCGGACAGGGCCCCGTGGGGCACTGAAGCTTTCTTT
.	.	TRBV27	TRBJ2-2	CASSLRLGPGELFF	TGTGCCAGCAGTTTACGACTAGGCCCCGGGGAGCTGTTTTTT
TRBD1	.	TRBV6-5	TRBJ2-3	CASRRTGRTDTQYF	TGTGCCAGCAGACGGACAGGGCGCACAGATACGCAGTATTTT
.	few	TRBV4-3	TRBJ1-2	CASSQTVNYGYTF	TGCGCCAGCAGCCAGACAGTGAACTATGGCTACACCTTC
TRBD1	.	TRBV11-2	TRBJ1-5	CASSSGTGGFNQPQHF	TGTGCCAGCAGCTCGGGGACAGGGGGCTTCAATCAGCCCCAGCATTTT
TRBD2	.	TRBV19	TRBJ2-1	CASSIVIAGAPSSYNEQFF	TGTGCCAGTAGTATAGTAATAGCGGGGGCGCCGAGCTCCTACAATGAGCAGTTCTTC
TRBD1	.	TRBV14	TRBJ2-5	CASSPQNRDRGMETQYF	TGTGCCAGCAGCCCACAAAACCGGGACAGGGGAATGGAGACCCAGTACTTC
.	once	TRBV6-6	TRBJ2-1	CASSYSGLANSDEQFF	TGTGCCAGCAGTTACTCGGGATTAGCAAATAGCGATGAGCAGTTCTTC
.	.	TRBV28	TRBJ1-5	CASGILQGTSNQPQHF	TGTGCCAGCGGAATTTTACAGGGAACTAGCAATCAGCCCCAGCATTTT
.	.	TRBV10-2	TRBJ1-1	CASSALGGNTEAFF	TGCGCCAGCAGTGCATTGGGGGGGAACACTGAAGCTTTCTTT
TRBD2	.	TRBV7-2	TRBJ2-5	CASSLRASGGAAETQYF	TGTGCCAGCAGCTTACGGGCTAGCGGGGGGGCCGCGGAGACCCAGTACTTC
TRBD2	.	TRBV18	TRBJ2-2	CASSLLSGGHTGELFF	TGTGCCAGCTCACTACTTAGCGGGGGACACACCGGGGAGCTGTTTTTT
.	.	TRBV11-2	TRBJ2-5	CASSPLPTSQETQYF	TGTGCCAGCAGCCCCCTCCCGACTAGCCAAGAGACCCAGTACTTC
TRBD1	.	TRBV4-1	TRBJ1-1	CASSHLDRALMNTEAFF	TGCGCCAGCAGCCACCTAGACAGGGCCTTGATGAACACTGAAGCTTTCTTT
.	.	TRBV19	TRBJ2-7	CASRLEETVSYEQYF	TGTGCCAGTAGATTAGAAGAGACAGTCTCCTACGAGCAGTACTTC
.	.	TRBV7-9	TRBJ2-3	CASSLGTYTQYF	TGTGCCAGCAGCTTAGGTACTTATACGCAGTATTTT
.	.	TRBV12-2	TRBJ2-2	CASAPEQGGTGELFF	TGTGCTTCTGCCCCCGAACAGGGAGGGACCGGGGAGCTGTTTTTT
.	.	TRBV5-6	TRBJ1-1	CASSRGQLNTEAFF	TGTGCCAGCAGCAGGGGACAATTGAACACTGAAGCTTTCTTT
.	.	TRBV7-2	TRBJ2-3	CASSFRQSTDTQYF	TGTGCCAGCAGCTTCCGACAGAGCACAGATACGCAGTATTTT
TRBD2	.	TRBV5-4	TRBJ2-7	CASSPETSGSSYEQYF	TGTGCCAGCAGCCCCGAGACTAGCGGGAGCTCCTACGAGCAGTACTTC
.	.	TRBV5-4	TRBJ2-3	CASSLGQHGTDTQYF	TGTGCCAGCAGCTTGGGACAGCACGGCACAGATACGCAGTATTTT
.	few	TRBV28	TRBJ1-2	CASSLRHLNYGYTF	TGTGCCAGCAGTTTAAGACACCTCAACTATGGCTACACCTTC
TRBD2	few	TRBV6-5	TRBJ2-7	CASSYSGGGSYEQYF	TGTGCCAGCAGTTACTCGGGCGGGGGCTCCTACGAGCAGTACTTC
.	.	TRBV6-2/TRBV6-3	TRBJ1-6	CASSSGLPLHF	TGTGCCAGCAGTTCGGGTCTCCCCCTCCACTTT
TRBD1	.	TRBV7-2	TRBJ2-7	CASSLAGTGYEQYF	TGTGCCAGCAGCTTAGCCGGGACAGGGTACGAGCAGTACTTC
.	.	TRBV13	TRBJ2-7	CASSPRVLSYEQYF	TGTGCCAGCAGCCCACGGGTCCTCTCCTACGAGCAGTACTTC
TRBD1	.	TRBV7-2	TRBJ2-1	CASSLLGTGGNNEQFF	TGTGCCAGCAGCTTATTGGGGACAGGGGGGAACAATGAGCAGTTCTTC